These 2 T cell receptor beta chains were all obtained from the same sample, sequenced in a study of vaccination and CD4 T cells after COVID-19. The treatment is: approximately 11-day PBMC culture with coronavirus spike peptide pools or control peptides (ViraFEST assay). Their antigens are not known. An Oncomine TCR Beta short-read assay was used to sequence the DNA from cultured CD4+ T cells. TCRdb reprocessed the PCR reads with MiXCR, giving one entry per CDR3 protein. In the table there are 13,000 to 15,000 distinct CDR3 sequences, about a third of which are singletons. Sample: cultured CD4+ T cells from blood. The receptor set was obtained from a human donor with COVID-19.

This sequence joins TRBV7-2 and TRBJ2-7, with D uncertain. This CDR3 has 11 residues. Germline-derived CDR1 and CDR2 are SGHTA and FQGNSA. The V end was cut by 5 bases, the J end by 0 bases, with 2 bases between. CDR3 sequence (DNA): TGTGCCAGCAGCGACTCCTACGAGCAGTACTTC. Translated, it gives CASSDSYEQYF.

This clonotype was counted once. The CDR3 DNA is TGTGCCAGCAGCCGAGGATTTATGAACACTGAAGCTTTCTTT. Protein sequence: CASSRGFMNTEAFF. The rearrangement uses TRBV14 and TRBJ1-1; D remains unclear. The CDR3 spans 14 residues. Trimming took 4 bases from V and 0 from J, leaving 9 bases between them. Germline V gene data show CDR1 as SGHDN and CDR2 as FVKESK.